This TCR beta chain was obtained from a study of PD-L1 blockade in urothelial cancer. The protocol was immunoSEQ multiplex PCR, while the TCRdb copy is restricted to in-frame clones and leaves out a portion. The sample yields tens of thousands of clones, 86% seen once. This sample's time point: pretreatment peripheral blood. Germline CDR1 GTSNPN, CDR2 SVGIG (reference sequence). The CDR3 length is 13 residues. V lost 0 bases and J 4 bases, leaving 7 bases between the germline ends. The sequences come from PBMCs, collected around atezolizumab (anti-PD-L1) treatment. This chain connects TRBV30 to TRBJ1-3; D not certain. This receptor was taken from a man in his 60s with urothelial cancer. The CDR3 DNA reads as TGTGCCTGGAGTGTAGTCAGGGGAAACACCATATATTTT. Residues: CAWSVVRGNTIYF.